These T cell receptor beta chains were read from a single sample in a study of shared clonotypes between healthy human individuals. Assay: immunoSEQ multiplex PCR; the TCRdb copy retains only in-frame clones and omits some. The sample contains roughly 2.4 million clones, 90% to 96% of which appear only once. Sequenced input: naive CD4+ T cells sorted from blood. The receptors were gathered from a man younger than 30 in good health. Each CDR3 is given with its conserved first and last residue. The D gene is left open where the match is weak. Only some rows state a clone size, as once, few, many or a class for expanded clones.

CDR3: CASSESGLAGVEQFF
DNA: TGTGCCAGCAGTGAATCGGGACTAGCGGGAGTTGAGCAGTTCTTC
length: 15
V: TRBV2
D: TRBD2
J: TRBJ2-1
size: .

CDR3: CASSWGEGEQFF
DNA: TGTGCCAGCAGTTGGGGAGAGGGTGAGCAGTTCTTC
length: 12
V: TRBV25-1
D: .
J: TRBJ2-1
size: .

CDR3: CASSSTVPTYGYTF
DNA: TGTGCCAGCAGCTCCACGGTGCCTACCTATGGCTACACCTTC
length: 14
V: TRBV11-2
D: .
J: TRBJ1-2
size: .

CDR3: CASSPTSGQETQYF
DNA: TGTGCCAGCTCACCGACTAGCGGACAAGAGACCCAGTACTTC
length: 14
V: TRBV18
D: TRBD2
J: TRBJ2-5
size: once

CDR3: CASSGQGLTNEKLFF
DNA: TGTGCCAGCAGCGGACAGGGTCTAACTAATGAAAAACTGTTTTTT
length: 15
V: TRBV28
D: TRBD1
J: TRBJ1-4
size: .

CDR3: CASSFLTAPWEQFF
DNA: TGTGCCAGCAGTTTCCTCACAGCCCCTTGGGAGCAGTTCTTC
length: 14
V: TRBV6-5
D: .
J: TRBJ2-1
size: once

CDR3: CASSSRGQGASGEQFF
DNA: TGTGCCAGCAGTTCCCGAGGACAGGGGGCGTCGGGTGAGCAGTTCTTC
length: 16
V: TRBV28
D: TRBD1
J: TRBJ2-1
size: .

CDR3: CASSQRLAGLAETQYF
DNA: TGTGCCAGCTCTCAAAGACTAGCGGGGCTCGCAGAGACCCAGTACTTC
length: 16
V: TRBV18
D: TRBD2
J: TRBJ2-5
size: .

CDR3: CATKREGNSNEQFF
DNA: TGTGCCACCAAGCGGGAGGGTAACTCCAATGAGCAGTTCTTC
length: 14
V: TRBV25-1
D: TRBD2
J: TRBJ2-1
size: .

CDR3: CASSLAGQGYAEAFF
DNA: TGTGCCAGCAGCTTGGCGGGACAGGGTTACGCTGAAGCTTTCTTT
length: 15
V: TRBV5-4
D: TRBD1
J: TRBJ1-1
size: .

CDR3: CAISGASGFSTIYF
DNA: TGTGCCATCAGTGGGGCCTCCGGGTTCAGCACCATATATTTT
length: 14
V: TRBV10-3
D: .
J: TRBJ1-3
size: .

CDR3: CAITTGTGEAPHEAFF
DNA: TGTGCCATCACTACAGGTACTGGGGAGGCTCCCCATGAAGCTTTCTTT
length: 16
V: TRBV10-3
D: .
J: TRBJ1-1
size: .

CDR3: CASSHLSGRNHEQYF
DNA: TGCGCCAGCAGCCACCTAAGCGGTAGGAACCACGAGCAGTACTTC
length: 15
V: TRBV4-3
D: .
J: TRBJ2-7
size: .

CDR3: CASTARTGYNSPLHF
DNA: TGTGCCAGCACCGCGCGGACAGGGTATAATTCACCCCTCCACTTT
length: 15
V: TRBV6-5
D: TRBD1
J: TRBJ1-6
size: .

CDR3: CAWSVQRGAPSYEQYF
DNA: TGTGCCTGGAGTGTTCAAAGGGGGGCTCCCTCCTACGAGCAGTACTTC
length: 16
V: TRBV30
D: .
J: TRBJ2-7
size: once

CDR3: CASSFGSPWGQETQYF
DNA: TGTGCCAGCAGTTTCGGGAGTCCTTGGGGCCAAGAGACCCAGTACTTC
length: 16
V: TRBV28
D: .
J: TRBJ2-5
size: .

CDR3: CASSLLVAGTRNTQYF
DNA: TGTGCCAGCAGCTTGTTGGTGGCCGGAACCCGGAATACGCAGTATTTT
length: 16
V: TRBV5-6
D: .
J: TRBJ2-3
size: once

CDR3: CASSSGTSGSYEQYF
DNA: TGTGCCAGCAGTTCCGGGACTAGCGGCTCCTACGAGCAGTACTTC
length: 15
V: TRBV2
D: TRBD2
J: TRBJ2-7
size: .

CDR3: CASSFRDWRETQYF
DNA: TGTGCCAGCAGTTTCCGGGACTGGAGGGAGACCCAGTACTTC
length: 14
V: TRBV13
D: .
J: TRBJ2-5
size: .

CDR3: CAWSASGTGGRNTIYF
DNA: TGTGCCTGGAGTGCTTCCGGGACAGGGGGGAGAAACACCATATATTTT
length: 16
V: TRBV30
D: TRBD1
J: TRBJ1-3
size: .

CDR3: CASGLAGVDTQYF
DNA: TGTGCCAGCGGACTAGCGGGGGTGGATACGCAGTATTTT
length: 13
V: TRBV11-3
D: TRBD2
J: TRBJ2-3
size: .

CDR3: CASSREGLAGGELFF
DNA: TGTGCCAGCAGCCGCGAGGGACTAGCGGGGGGGGAGCTGTTTTTT
length: 15
V: TRBV5-4
D: TRBD2
J: TRBJ2-2
size: .

CDR3: CASSDGLAGGEDTQYF
DNA: TGTGCCAGCAGTGATGGACTAGCGGGAGGGGAAGATACGCAGTATTTT
length: 16
V: TRBV2
D: TRBD2
J: TRBJ2-3
size: .